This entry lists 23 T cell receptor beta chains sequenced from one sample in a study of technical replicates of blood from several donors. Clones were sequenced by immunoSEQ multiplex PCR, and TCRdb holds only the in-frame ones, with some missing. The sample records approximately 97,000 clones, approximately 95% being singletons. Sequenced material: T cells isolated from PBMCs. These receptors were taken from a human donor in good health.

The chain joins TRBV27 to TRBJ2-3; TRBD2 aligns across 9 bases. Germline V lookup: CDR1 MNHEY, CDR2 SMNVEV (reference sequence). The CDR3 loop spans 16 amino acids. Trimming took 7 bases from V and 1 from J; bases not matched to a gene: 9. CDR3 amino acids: CASNTHASGGTDTQYF. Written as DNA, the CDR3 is TGTGCCAGCAACACTCACGCTAGCGGGGGCACAGATACGCAGTATTTT.

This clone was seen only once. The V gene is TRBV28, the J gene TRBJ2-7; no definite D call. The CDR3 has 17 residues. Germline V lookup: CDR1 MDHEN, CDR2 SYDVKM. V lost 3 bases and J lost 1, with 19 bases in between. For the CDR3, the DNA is TGTGCCAGCAGTTTCTCCTATAGTTTAGTAGTTTCCTACGAGCAGTACTTC. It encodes CASSFSYSLVVSYEQYF.

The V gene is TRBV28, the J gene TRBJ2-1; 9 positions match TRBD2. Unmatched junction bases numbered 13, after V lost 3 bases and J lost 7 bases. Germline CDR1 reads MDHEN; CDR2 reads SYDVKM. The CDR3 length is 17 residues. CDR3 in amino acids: CASSFLAGIGPTNEQFF. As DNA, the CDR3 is TGTGCCAGCAGTTTTCTAGCGGGAATCGGTCCTACAAATGAGCAGTTCTTC.

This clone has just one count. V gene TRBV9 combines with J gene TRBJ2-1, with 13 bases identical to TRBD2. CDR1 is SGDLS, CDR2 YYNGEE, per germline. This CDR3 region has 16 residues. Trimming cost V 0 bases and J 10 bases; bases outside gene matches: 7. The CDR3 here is CASSVVGTSGIGEQFF. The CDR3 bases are TGTGCCAGCAGCGTAGTTGGGACTAGCGGGATAGGAGAGCAGTTCTTC.

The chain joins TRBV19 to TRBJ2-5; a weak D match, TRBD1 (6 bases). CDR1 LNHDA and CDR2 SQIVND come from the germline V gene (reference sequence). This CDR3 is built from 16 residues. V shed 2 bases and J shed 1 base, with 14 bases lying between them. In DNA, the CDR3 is TGTGCCAGTAGTATAATCGGACAGCGTAGCCAAGAGACCCAGTACTTC. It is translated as CASSIIGQRSQETQYF.

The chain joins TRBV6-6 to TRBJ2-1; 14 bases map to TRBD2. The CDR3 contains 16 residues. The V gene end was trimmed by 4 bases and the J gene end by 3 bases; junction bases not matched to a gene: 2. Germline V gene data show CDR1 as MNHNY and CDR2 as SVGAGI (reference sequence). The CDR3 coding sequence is TGTGCCAGCAGTTGGGGACTAGCGGGAGTCTACAATGAGCAGTTCTTC. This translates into CASSWGLAGVYNEQFF.

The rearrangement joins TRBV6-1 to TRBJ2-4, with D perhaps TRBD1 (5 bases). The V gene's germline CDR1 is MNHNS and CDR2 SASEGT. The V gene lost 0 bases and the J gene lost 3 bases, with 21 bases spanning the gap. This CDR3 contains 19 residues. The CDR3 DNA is TGTGCCAGCAGTGAAGCGCTCTTAAGGGCAGGGTTCGGCAAAAACATTCAGTACTTC. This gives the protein CASSEALLRAGFGKNIQYF.

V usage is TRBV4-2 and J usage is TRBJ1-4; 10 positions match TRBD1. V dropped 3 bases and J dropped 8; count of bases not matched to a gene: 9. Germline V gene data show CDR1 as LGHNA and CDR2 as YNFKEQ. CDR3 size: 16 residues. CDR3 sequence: CASSQEIGTGVEKLFF. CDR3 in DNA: TGTGCCAGCAGCCAGGAGATTGGGACAGGGGTGGAAAAACTGTTTTTT.

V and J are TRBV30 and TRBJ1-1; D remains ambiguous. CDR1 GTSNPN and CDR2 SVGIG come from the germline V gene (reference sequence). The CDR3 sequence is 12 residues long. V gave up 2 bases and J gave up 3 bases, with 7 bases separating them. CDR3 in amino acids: CAWSSEYTEAFF. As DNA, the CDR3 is TGTGCCTGGAGTTCCGAGTACACTGAAGCTTTCTTT.

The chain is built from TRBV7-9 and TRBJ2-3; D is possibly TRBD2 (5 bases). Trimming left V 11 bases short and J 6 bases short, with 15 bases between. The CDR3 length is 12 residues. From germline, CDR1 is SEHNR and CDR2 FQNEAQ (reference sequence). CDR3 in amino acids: CAGGLDGDTQYF. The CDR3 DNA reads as TGTGCCGGCGGACTGGACGGCGATACGCAGTATTTT. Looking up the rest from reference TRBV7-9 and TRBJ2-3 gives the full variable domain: DTGVSQNPRHKITKRGQNVTFRCDPISEHNRLYWYRQTLGQGPEFLTYFQNEAQLEKSRLLSDRFSAERPKGSFSTLEIQRTEQGDSAMYLCAGGLDGDTQYFGPGTRLTVL.

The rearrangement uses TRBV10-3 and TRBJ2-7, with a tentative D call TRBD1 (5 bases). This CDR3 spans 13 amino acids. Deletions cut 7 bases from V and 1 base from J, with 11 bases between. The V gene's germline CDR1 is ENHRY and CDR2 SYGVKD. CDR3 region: CAITPDISYEQYF. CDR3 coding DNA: TGTGCCATCACCCCGGACATATCCTACGAGCAGTACTTC.

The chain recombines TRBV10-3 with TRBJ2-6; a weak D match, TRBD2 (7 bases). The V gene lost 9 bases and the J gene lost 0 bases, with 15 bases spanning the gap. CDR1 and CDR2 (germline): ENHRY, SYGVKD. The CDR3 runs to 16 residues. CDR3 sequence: CAIPLGGASGANVLTF. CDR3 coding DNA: TGTGCCATACCGTTAGGGGGGGCCTCTGGGGCCAACGTCCTGACTTTC.

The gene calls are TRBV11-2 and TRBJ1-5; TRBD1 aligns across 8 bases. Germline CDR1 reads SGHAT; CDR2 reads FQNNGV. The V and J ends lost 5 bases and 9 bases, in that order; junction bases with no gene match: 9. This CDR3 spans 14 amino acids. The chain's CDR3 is CASSEGQGGRPQHF. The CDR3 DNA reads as TGTGCCAGCAGCGAAGGACAGGGAGGGCGGCCCCAGCATTTT.

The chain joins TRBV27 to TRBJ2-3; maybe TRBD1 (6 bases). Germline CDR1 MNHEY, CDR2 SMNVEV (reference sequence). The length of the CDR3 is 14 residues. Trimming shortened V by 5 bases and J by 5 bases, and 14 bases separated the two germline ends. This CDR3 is CASSPAGVGDTQYF. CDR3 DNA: TGTGCCAGCAGTCCCGCAGGGGTCGGAGATACGCAGTATTTT.

The CDR3 sequence is CASSLRGRSYEQYF. The CDR3 nucleotides read TGTGCCAGCAGCTTACGCGGGAGGAGCTACGAGCAGTACTTC. The V and J genes are TRBV13 and TRBJ2-7; 8 nucleotides agree with TRBD2. CDR1 PRHDT and CDR2 FYEKMQ come from the germline V gene (reference sequence). There are 14 residues in the CDR3. The J segment lost 3 bases and the V segment lost 2 bases, leaving 3 bases of the junction unmatched.

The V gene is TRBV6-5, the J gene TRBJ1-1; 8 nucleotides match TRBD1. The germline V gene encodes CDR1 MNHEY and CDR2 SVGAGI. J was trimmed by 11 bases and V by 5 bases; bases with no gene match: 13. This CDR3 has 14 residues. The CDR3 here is CASSTAGTGGLAFF. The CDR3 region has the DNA TGTGCCAGCAGTACGGCCGGGACAGGCGGTTTGGCTTTCTTT.

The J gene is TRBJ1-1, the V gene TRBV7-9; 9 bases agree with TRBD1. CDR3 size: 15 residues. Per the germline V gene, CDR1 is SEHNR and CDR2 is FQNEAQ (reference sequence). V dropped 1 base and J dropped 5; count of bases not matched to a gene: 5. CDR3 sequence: CASSLEGQGWTEAFF. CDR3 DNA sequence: TGTGCCAGCAGCTTAGAAGGACAGGGGTGGACTGAAGCTTTCTTT. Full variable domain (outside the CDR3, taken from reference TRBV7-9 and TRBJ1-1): DTGVSQNPRHKITKRGQNVTFRCDPISEHNRLYWYRQTLGQGPEFLTYFQNEAQLEKSRLLSDRFSAERPKGSFSTLEIQRTEQGDSAMYLCASSLEGQGWTEAFFGQGTRLTVV.

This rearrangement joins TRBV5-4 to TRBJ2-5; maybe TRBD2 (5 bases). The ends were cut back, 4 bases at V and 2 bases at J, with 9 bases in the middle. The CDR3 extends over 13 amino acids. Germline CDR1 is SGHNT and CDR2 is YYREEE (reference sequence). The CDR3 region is CASSRSVQETQYF. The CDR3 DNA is TGTGCCAGCAGCCGTAGCGTACAAGAGACCCAGTACTTC. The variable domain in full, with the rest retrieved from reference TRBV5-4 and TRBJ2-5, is ETGVTQSPTHLIKTRGQQVTLRCSSQSGHNTVSWYQQALGQGPQFIFQYYREEENGRGNFPPRFSGLQFPNYSSELNVNALELDDSALYLCASSRSVQETQYFGPGTRLLVL.

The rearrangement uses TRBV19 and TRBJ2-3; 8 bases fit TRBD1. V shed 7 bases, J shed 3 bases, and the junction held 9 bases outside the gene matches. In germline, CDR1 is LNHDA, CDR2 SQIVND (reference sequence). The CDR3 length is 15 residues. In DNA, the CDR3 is TGTGCCAGTATCCCCCGGGGACAGGAAACAGATACGCAGTATTTT. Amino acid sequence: CASIPRGQETDTQYF.

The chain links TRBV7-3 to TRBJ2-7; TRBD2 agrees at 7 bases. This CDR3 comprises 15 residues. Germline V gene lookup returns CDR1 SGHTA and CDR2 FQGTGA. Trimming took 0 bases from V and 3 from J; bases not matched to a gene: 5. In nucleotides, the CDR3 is TGTGCCAGCAGCTTAACGGGCGGGAGTAACTACGAGCAGTACTTC. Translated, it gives CASSLTGGSNYEQYF. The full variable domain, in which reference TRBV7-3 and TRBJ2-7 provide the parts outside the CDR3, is GAGVSQTPSNKVTEKGKYVELRCDPISGHTALYWYRQSLGQGPEFLIYFQGTGAADDSGLPNDRFFAVRPEGSVSTLKIQRTERGDSAVYLCASSLTGGSNYEQYFGPGTRLTVT.

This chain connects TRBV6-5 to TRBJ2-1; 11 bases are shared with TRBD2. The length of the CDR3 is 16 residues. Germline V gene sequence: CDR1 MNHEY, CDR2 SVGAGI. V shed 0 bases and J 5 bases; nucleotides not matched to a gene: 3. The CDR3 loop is CASSYSRGLADNEQFF. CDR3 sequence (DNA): TGTGCCAGCAGTTACTCTCGGGGACTAGCGGACAATGAGCAGTTCTTC.

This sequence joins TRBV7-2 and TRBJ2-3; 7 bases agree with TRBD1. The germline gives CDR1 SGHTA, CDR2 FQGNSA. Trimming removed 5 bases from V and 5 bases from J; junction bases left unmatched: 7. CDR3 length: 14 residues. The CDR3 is CASSRGPAEDTQYF. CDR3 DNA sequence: TGTGCCAGCAGCAGGGGGCCCGCGGAAGATACGCAGTATTTT.

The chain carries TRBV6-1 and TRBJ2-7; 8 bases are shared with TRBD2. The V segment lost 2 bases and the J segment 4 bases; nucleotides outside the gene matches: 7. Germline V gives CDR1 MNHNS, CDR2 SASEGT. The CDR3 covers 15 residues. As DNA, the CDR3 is TGTGCCAGCAGTGAATACGGGACTAGTATTTACGAGCAGTACTTC. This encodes CASSEYGTSIYEQYF.